The rows below give T cell receptor beta chains drawn from one sample of a study of T cell responses to AZD1222 COVID-19 vaccine. Sequencing used immunoSEQ multiplex PCR; TCRdb keeps in-frame clones, though not all of them. The sample lists around 130,000 clones; approximately 88% were seen once. The sequencing used peripheral blood, collected 28 days after the second AZD1222 dose. Source of these receptors: an adult who received the AZD1222 COVID-19 vaccine. Both conserved end residues are part of each CDR3. A D gene is named only where the DNA matches it firmly. Size is stated for part of the rows, as once, few or many counts, or as a class when the clone is expanded.

CDR3nt | CDR3aa | abundance | v_gene | d_gene | j_gene
TGTGCCAGCTCACCACCGGTGACAGGGGGAGGTGAGCAGTACTTC | CASSPPVTGGGEQYF | . | TRBV18 | TRBD1 | TRBJ2-7
TGTGCCAGCAGCTTGACTGGGCCCTCCACATTTACCTACGAGCAGTACTTC | CASSLTGPSTFTYEQYF | . | TRBV7-2 | . | TRBJ2-7
TGCAGCGCCGCGGAGGGCCTCGAGTCTGAAGCTTTCTTT | CSAAEGLESEAFF | once | TRBV29-1 | . | TRBJ1-1
TGTGCCAGCAGCCCACTTTGGGGGGGATCCAATCAGCCCCAGCATTTT | CASSPLWGGSNQPQHF | . | TRBV5-8 | . | TRBJ1-5
TGTGCCAGCAGCCAAGATCAAGGAAGGGGGCGGCCTAACACTGAAGCTTTCTTT | CASSQDQGRGRPNTEAFF | . | TRBV3-1/TRBV3-2 | TRBD1 | TRBJ1-1
TGTGCCTCCTCCTTGGGGACTAGCGGGAGCGTAAGGGAGCTGTTTTTT | CASSLGTSGSVRELFF | . | TRBV3-1/TRBV3-2 | TRBD2 | TRBJ2-2
TGCGCCAGCAGCCAAGATCCCAGGGAGAACTATGGCTACACCTTC | CASSQDPRENYGYTF | . | TRBV4-3 | . | TRBJ1-2
TGTGCCAGCAGCCGACGGCCCTATGGCTACACCTTC | CASSRRPYGYTF | few | TRBV6-5 | . | TRBJ1-2
TGTGCCAGTAATAGGGACAGGATTAGCAATCAGCCCCAGCATTTT | CASNRDRISNQPQHF | few | TRBV19 | TRBD1 | TRBJ1-5
TGTGCCAGCAGACGGAAGAACAATGAGCAGTTCTTC | CASRRKNNEQFF | . | TRBV2 | . | TRBJ2-1
TGTGCCATCGGTGGGCAGGTGGCCTATAATTCACCCCTCCACTTT | CAIGGQVAYNSPLHF | . | TRBV10-3 | . | TRBJ1-6
TGTGCCAGCAGCCAGCGGACAGTCGTTGATTCACCCCTCCACTTT | CASSQRTVVDSPLHF | once | TRBV5-4 | . | TRBJ1-6
TGTGCCAGCAGTTACCTGGGGGACGTCTACAATGAGCAGTTCTTC | CASSYLGDVYNEQFF | few | TRBV6-2/TRBV6-3 | . | TRBJ2-1
TGTGCCTGGAGAACCGGGGAAAAGACCCAGTACTTC | CAWRTGEKTQYF | . | TRBV30 | . | TRBJ2-5
TGTGCCAGCAGCTGGAGGACGGAGGGCTACACCTTC | CASSWRTEGYTF | . | TRBV7-2 | . | TRBJ1-2
TGTGCCAGCAGTCCGACCGGGACAGGGTTCGGGGAGCTGTTTTTT | CASSPTGTGFGELFF | . | TRBV27 | TRBD1 | TRBJ2-2
TGTGCCAGCAGTTTAGGACAGCTTTATGGCTACACCTTC | CASSLGQLYGYTF | . | TRBV28 | . | TRBJ1-2
TGTGCCAGCAGCTTGGGGCCAGGGGATCGGAGTCAGCCCCAGCATTTT | CASSLGPGDRSQPQHF | . | TRBV5-8 | . | TRBJ1-5
TGTGCCTGGAGTGTACCCGGTAACACTGAAGCTTTCTTT | CAWSVPGNTEAFF | . | TRBV30 | . | TRBJ1-1
TGTGCCAGCAGCCAAGCGTTTGGACTAGCGGGAGAAAAATCCTACGAGCAGTACTTC | CASSQAFGLAGEKSYEQYF | . | TRBV3-1/TRBV3-2 | TRBD2 | TRBJ2-7
TGTGCCAGCAGCCCCGAGGTGGCCCTCTCCTACGAGCAGTACTTC | CASSPEVALSYEQYF | . | TRBV6-5 | . | TRBJ2-7
TGTGCCAGCAGTTTATCCGATTCACCCCTCCACTTT | CASSLSDSPLHF | . | TRBV12-3/TRBV12-4 | . | TRBJ1-6
TGTGCCAGCAGTTCCCAGGGGGCCACCGGGGAGCTGTTTTTT | CASSSQGATGELFF | . | TRBV6-2/TRBV6-3 | TRBD1 | TRBJ2-2
TGCGCCAGCAGCTTGGGCGGGACAGGGGACTATGGCTACACCTTC | CASSLGGTGDYGYTF | . | TRBV5-1 | TRBD1 | TRBJ1-2
TGTGCCTGGAGAGACAGGGCACGCGAGGCCGGGGAGCTGTTTTTT | CAWRDRAREAGELFF | . | TRBV30 | TRBD1 | TRBJ2-2
TGTGCCAGCAGCGAAATAAGCGGGGGCGCGATAATGGCTTTCTTT | CASSEISGGAIMAFF | . | TRBV2 | . | TRBJ1-1
TGTGCCACCCAGAGGACAGGGGGCGTTGGGGGTGAGCAGTTCTTC | CATQRTGGVGGEQFF | . | TRBV19 | TRBD1 | TRBJ2-1
TGCGCCAGCAGCCAAGACACCCCCTGGGGGGGGCCGGCCCTACTGCAGCCCCAGCATTTT | CASSQDTPWGGPALLQPQHF | . | TRBV4-1 | . | TRBJ1-5
TGTGCCACCAGTGATTTATCGGACAGGGCTGGGGCCAACGTCCTGACTTTC | CATSDLSDRAGANVLTF | once | TRBV24-1 | TRBD1 | TRBJ2-6
TGTGCCAGCTCACCAAATAGCTTGGAAGAAAAACTGTTTTTT | CASSPNSLEEKLFF | once | TRBV18 | . | TRBJ1-4
TGCGCCAGCAGCCAAGGGATATTAGGGACAGATACGCAGTATTTT | CASSQGILGTDTQYF | . | TRBV4-1 | . | TRBJ2-3
TGTGCCAGCAGTGAAGGGAGGGGTATTGGAAACACCATATATTTT | CASSEGRGIGNTIYF | once | TRBV6-1 | . | TRBJ1-3
TGTGCCAGCAGTTTATCCCGGACAGGGGCGGGCGATGAGCAGTTCTTC | CASSLSRTGAGDEQFF | . | TRBV27 | TRBD1 | TRBJ2-1
TGTGCCAGCAGCGTACAAGGCGTTGCGGGTCGAACCTACAATGAGCAGTTCTTC | CASSVQGVAGRTYNEQFF | . | TRBV9 | . | TRBJ2-1
TGTGCCAGCAGCTCCTTCTCGGGCGTCGCAGATACGCAGTATTTT | CASSSFSGVADTQYF | . | TRBV7-2 | . | TRBJ2-3
TGTGCCAGCAGCATCCAAAGCGGACCCTCCTACGAGCAGTACTTC | CASSIQSGPSYEQYF | . | TRBV7-2 | . | TRBJ2-7
TGTGCCAGCAGTCTTCAGACAGGGGGCGCCCCAGAGACCCAGTACTTC | CASSLQTGGAPETQYF | . | TRBV28 | TRBD1 | TRBJ2-5
TGTGCCAGCTCACCTAACCCCGGAGTTGGAAACACCATATATTTT | CASSPNPGVGNTIYF | few | TRBV18 | . | TRBJ1-3
TGTGCCATCAGCGGCCCGACAGGGGGCAGTGGCTACACCTTC | CAISGPTGGSGYTF | . | TRBV10-3 | TRBD1 | TRBJ1-2
TGTGCCAGCAGCCCCGTAGCGGGAGAGGCAGATACGCAGTATTTT | CASSPVAGEADTQYF | . | TRBV28 | TRBD2 | TRBJ2-3
TGTGCCTGGGATACCGGGACCGTGAGGGGCTATGGCTACACCTTC | CAWDTGTVRGYGYTF | . | TRBV30 | . | TRBJ1-2
TGTGCCAGCAGCTTGAGTCTAGCGGGTCCAGATACGCAGTATTTT | CASSLSLAGPDTQYF | once | TRBV5-4 | TRBD2 | TRBJ2-3
TGTGCCAGCAGCTCCCGGACTAGCGGACAAGAGACCCAGTACTTC | CASSSRTSGQETQYF | . | TRBV5-4 | TRBD2 | TRBJ2-5
TGTGCCAGCAGCTTAGAAATGGGCGGCTATAGCAATCAGCCCCAGCATTTT | CASSLEMGGYSNQPQHF | . | TRBV7-2 | . | TRBJ1-5
TGTGCCAGCAGATCACAGGGCGTAAACGAAAAACTGTTTTTT | CASRSQGVNEKLFF | . | TRBV6-5 | . | TRBJ1-4
TGTGCCACCACGGACAGGGGCTATGGCTACACCTTC | CATTDRGYGYTF | . | TRBV19 | TRBD1 | TRBJ1-2
TGTGCCAGCAGCCTACCGGGAGCGAACACCGGGGAGCTGTTTTTT | CASSLPGANTGELFF | . | TRBV5-4 | . | TRBJ2-2
TGTGCCACCGGGCTCGGCTCCTACAATGAGCAGTTCTTC | CATGLGSYNEQFF | . | TRBV12-3/TRBV12-4 | . | TRBJ2-1
TGTGCCAGCAGCTTATCCGGGACAGGGTTTGGCTACACCTTC | CASSLSGTGFGYTF | . | TRBV7-8 | TRBD1 | TRBJ1-2
TGTGCCTGGAGTCGAGGCAGGAACACCTGGGAGCTGTTTTTT | CAWSRGRNTWELFF | . | TRBV30 | . | TRBJ2-2
TGTGCCAGCAGAGACCTGAATGAGCAGTTCTTC | CASRDLNEQFF | few | TRBV7-9 | . | TRBJ2-1
TGCAGCGTTGACGAGCGGAGCAATGAGCAGTTCTTC | CSVDERSNEQFF | . | TRBV29-1 | . | TRBJ2-1
TGTGCCAGCAGTCGATCGGGGGGGTCGGCTGAAGCTTTCTTT | CASSRSGGSAEAFF | once | TRBV7-6 | . | TRBJ1-1
TGTGCCAGCAGTTTATATATAGGAGGAAATTCACCCCTCCACTTT | CASSLYIGGNSPLHF | . | TRBV27 | . | TRBJ1-6
TGTGCCAGCAGCTTGGATCAGTCACCCCTCCACTTT | CASSLDQSPLHF | . | TRBV28 | . | TRBJ1-6